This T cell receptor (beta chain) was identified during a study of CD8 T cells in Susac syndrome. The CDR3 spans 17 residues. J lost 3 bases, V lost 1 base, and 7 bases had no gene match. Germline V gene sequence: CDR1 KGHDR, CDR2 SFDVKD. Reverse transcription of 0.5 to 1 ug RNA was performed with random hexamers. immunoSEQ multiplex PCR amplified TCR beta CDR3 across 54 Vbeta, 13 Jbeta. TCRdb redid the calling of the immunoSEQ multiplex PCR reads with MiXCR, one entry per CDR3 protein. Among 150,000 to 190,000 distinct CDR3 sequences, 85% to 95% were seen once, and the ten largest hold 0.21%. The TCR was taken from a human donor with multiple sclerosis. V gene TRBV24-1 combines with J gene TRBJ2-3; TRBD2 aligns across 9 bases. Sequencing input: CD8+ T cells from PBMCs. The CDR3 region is CATSDFSLAGITDTQYF. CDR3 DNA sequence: TGTGCCACCAGTGATTTCTCCCTAGCGGGGATAACAGATACGCAGTATTTT.